This is a list of T cell receptor beta chains from one sample in a study of blood T cell repertoires in COVID-19. Libraries were prepared by immunoSEQ multiplex PCR; TCRdb keeps only in-frame clonotypes and omits some of them. The sample consists of approximately 200,000 clones, 84% of them appearing once. Source material: peripheral blood. Receptor source: a woman over 75 with COVID-19, enrolled during active disease. Both conserved end residues are part of each CDR3. A D gene is named only where the DNA matches it firmly. Rows may omit the clone size; those that give it use once, few, many or a size class.

D: .
J: TRBJ2-1
V: TRBV5-8
size: once
CDR3: CASSLGQTSLGEQFF
DNA: TGTGCCAGCAGCTTGGGACAGACGTCCCTCGGTGAGCAGTTCTTC

D: TRBD2
J: TRBJ2-2
V: TRBV28
size: few
CDR3: CASSSSGSRNGELFF
DNA: TGTGCCAGCAGTTCCAGCGGGAGTAGGAACGGGGAGCTGTTTTTT

D: TRBD2
J: TRBJ2-1
V: TRBV5-1
size: .
CDR3: CASSLLPSGRVYNEQFF
DNA: TGCGCCAGCAGCTTGTTGCCTAGCGGGAGGGTCTACAATGAGCAGTTCTTC

D: .
J: TRBJ1-1
V: TRBV27
size: few
CDR3: CASSPTINSLEAFF
DNA: TGTGCCAGCAGTCCTACAATAAACAGCCTTGAAGCTTTCTTT

D: .
J: TRBJ1-6
V: TRBV21-1
size: many
CDR3: CASTGENPYNSPLHF
DNA: TGTGCCAGTACAGGGGAAAACCCCTATAATTCACCCCTCCACTTT

D: .
J: TRBJ2-7
V: TRBV4-1
size: .
CDR3: CASSLKILSSYEQYF
DNA: TGCGCCAGCAGCCTAAAGATTCTGAGCTCCTACGAGCAGTACTTC

D: TRBD1
J: TRBJ1-4
V: TRBV11-2
size: .
CDR3: CASSRTGSNEKLFF
DNA: TGTGCCAGCAGCCGGACAGGCTCCAATGAAAAACTGTTTTTT

D: .
J: TRBJ2-5
V: TRBV5-5
size: .
CDR3: CASNYGGLRETQYF
DNA: TGTGCCAGCAACTACGGGGGGCTACGGGAGACCCAGTACTTC

D: TRBD2
J: TRBJ2-1
V: TRBV15
size: .
CDR3: CATSTERRGGYNEQFF
DNA: TGTGCCACCAGCACTGAGAGGCGGGGGGGGTACAATGAGCAGTTCTTC

D: .
J: TRBJ1-2
V: TRBV24-1
size: .
CDR3: CATMGHAHYGYTF
DNA: TGTGCCACCATGGGACATGCCCACTATGGCTACACCTTC

D: .
J: TRBJ1-2
V: TRBV5-1
size: .
CDR3: CASSFAGGEYGYTF
DNA: TGCGCCAGCAGCTTTGCGGGCGGAGAGTATGGCTACACCTTC

D: .
J: TRBJ2-1
V: TRBV6-1
size: .
CDR3: CASSESTYNEQFF
DNA: TGTGCCAGCAGTGAGTCAACCTACAATGAGCAGTTCTTC

D: .
J: TRBJ1-6
V: TRBV5-6
size: .
CDR3: CASSSRPFGALHF
DNA: TGTGCCAGCAGCTCCCGACCGTTCGGGGCCCTCCACTTT

D: TRBD2
J: TRBJ2-3
V: TRBV6-5
size: few
CDR3: CASSSGTSGTDTQYF
DNA: TGTGCCAGCAGTTCCGGGACTAGCGGGACAGATACGCAGTATTTT

D: TRBD1
J: TRBJ1-2
V: TRBV29-1
size: once
CDR3: CSVGDRVNYGYTF
DNA: TGCAGCGTGGGTGACAGGGTAAACTATGGCTACACCTTC

D: .
J: TRBJ2-1
V: TRBV7-9
size: .
CDR3: CASSFFSWGRERNEQFF
DNA: TGTGCCAGCAGCTTCTTCTCTTGGGGCAGAGAGCGCAATGAGCAGTTCTTC

D: .
J: TRBJ2-7
V: TRBV28
size: .
CDR3: CASSGPGTYEQYF
DNA: TGTGCCAGCAGTGGACCCGGGACCTACGAGCAGTACTTC

D: .
J: TRBJ1-6
V: TRBV19
size: .
CDR3: CASSIAGVGNSPLHF
DNA: TGTGCCAGTAGTATAGCAGGGGTAGGCAATTCACCCCTCCACTTT

D: .
J: TRBJ2-7
V: TRBV18
size: .
CDR3: CASSPRFEQYF
DNA: TGTGCCAGCTCACCCCGTTTCGAGCAGTACTTC

D: TRBD2
J: TRBJ2-5
V: TRBV5-1
size: .
CDR3: CASSDPGGETQYF
DNA: TGCGCCAGCAGCGACCCCGGGGGGGAGACCCAGTACTTC

D: .
J: TRBJ2-7
V: TRBV6-5
size: few
CDR3: CASSWTEGVGEQYF
DNA: TGTGCCAGCAGTTGGACGGAAGGGGTGGGGGAGCAGTACTTC

D: .
J: TRBJ1-6
V: TRBV13
size: .
CDR3: CASSLTTGGRGVNNSPLHF
DNA: TGTGCCAGCAGCTTAACCACGGGGGGGAGAGGGGTAAATAATTCACCCCTCCACTTT

D: .
J: TRBJ2-5
V: TRBV2
size: few
CDR3: CASSFLEMETQYF
DNA: TGTGCCAGCAGTTTTCTAGAGATGGAGACCCAGTACTTC

D: .
J: TRBJ1-2
V: TRBV6-6
size: .
CDR3: CASRPSGSSGGYTF
DNA: TGTGCCAGCAGACCCAGCGGGTCCAGTGGGGGCTACACCTTC

D: TRBD2
J: TRBJ2-1
V: TRBV15
size: .
CDR3: CATSRVGRGSSYNEQFF
DNA: TGTGCCACCAGCAGAGTCGGTCGCGGGAGCTCCTACAATGAGCAGTTCTTC

D: .
J: TRBJ1-1
V: TRBV11-2
size: .
CDR3: CASSLGPRVTGHFEAFF
DNA: TGTGCCAGCAGCTTAGGGCCCCGGGTGACAGGCCACTTTGAAGCTTTCTTT

D: TRBD1
J: TRBJ1-5
V: TRBV2
size: .
CDR3: CASRADRGGQPQHF
DNA: TGTGCCAGCAGGGCGGACAGGGGCGGGCAGCCCCAGCATTTT

D: .
J: TRBJ1-4
V: TRBV19
size: .
CDR3: CASTPGQVLLREKLFF
DNA: TGTGCCAGTACGCCAGGGCAGGTGCTCTTGCGAGAAAAACTGTTTTTT

D: .
J: TRBJ2-3
V: TRBV10-3
size: .
CDR3: CAINEGRLDTQYF
DNA: TGTGCCATCAACGAGGGTAGGTTGGATACGCAGTATTTT

D: .
J: TRBJ1-1
V: TRBV7-9
size: .
CDR3: CASSPRLGEAFF
DNA: TGTGCCAGCAGCCCGAGGTTGGGTGAAGCTTTCTTT

D: TRBD2
J: TRBJ2-3
V: TRBV5-1
size: .
CDR3: CASSLLAGGTDTQYF
DNA: TGCGCCAGCAGCTTACTAGCGGGAGGCACAGATACGCAGTATTTT

D: .
J: TRBJ1-1
V: TRBV7-2
size: .
CDR3: CASSLRGGGQNTEAFF
DNA: TGTGCCAGCAGCTTAAGGGGGGGCGGTCAGAACACTGAAGCTTTCTTT

D: .
J: TRBJ2-3
V: TRBV4-1
size: .
CDR3: CASSQDLTYTQYF
DNA: TGCGCCAGCAGCCAAGATCTGACATATACGCAGTATTTT

D: TRBD2
J: TRBJ2-3
V: TRBV7-2
size: .
CDR3: CASSLHPTGGSTDTQYF
DNA: TGTGCCAGCAGCTTACATCCGACGGGAGGGAGCACAGATACGCAGTATTTT

D: TRBD2
J: TRBJ2-3
V: TRBV5-4
size: .
CDR3: CASSLQLAGALADTQYF
DNA: TGTGCCAGCAGCTTGCAGCTAGCGGGAGCTCTGGCAGATACGCAGTATTTT

D: .
J: TRBJ1-5
V: TRBV2
size: .
CDR3: CASSTGRTQHF
DNA: TGTGCCAGCAGCACAGGACGGACCCAGCATTTT

D: .
J: TRBJ2-2
V: TRBV6-5
size: .
CDR3: CASTGVLAGELFF
DNA: TGTGCCAGCACGGGGGTACTTGCCGGGGAGCTGTTTTTT

D: .
J: TRBJ1-1
V: TRBV19
size: .
CDR3: CASSIGRRQGNTEAFF
DNA: TGTGCCAGTAGTATTGGCCGGCGTCAGGGGAACACTGAAGCTTTCTTT

D: .
J: TRBJ2-1
V: TRBV11-2
size: .
CDR3: CASSSGSVSSNNEQFF
DNA: TGTGCCAGCAGCTCCGGTAGCGTCTCATCGAACAATGAGCAGTTCTTC

D: .
J: TRBJ1-5
V: TRBV5-1
size: many
CDR3: CASSLLGPNSNQPQHF
DNA: TGCGCCAGCAGCTTGCTGGGGCCCAATAGCAATCAGCCCCAGCATTTT

D: .
J: TRBJ1-1
V: TRBV3-1/TRBV3-2
size: .
CDR3: CASSQSSEDGTEAFF
DNA: TGTGCCAGCAGCCAAAGTTCAGAGGATGGGACTGAAGCTTTCTTT

D: .
J: TRBJ2-3
V: TRBV3-1/TRBV3-2
size: .
CDR3: CASSQVWQGLGADTQYF
DNA: TGTGCCAGCAGCCAAGTATGGCAGGGACTGGGGGCAGATACGCAGTATTTT